This T cell receptor beta chain was sequenced during a study of tumor and adjacent non-tumor tissue in lung cancer. Study overall: Stage I to III disease affected ten to eleven men and about 5 women aged roughly 31 to 76.

The template was RNA from unsorted bulk tissue. Points from the study as a whole: Higher tumor TCR diversity was associated with shorter survival. TCR diversity was significantly greater in tumor than normal lung tissue. In normal lung, the top 100 clones were significantly more dominant than in tumor.

The CDR3 spans 14 residues. Germline values: CDR1 SQVTM, CDR2 ANQGSEA. Turning to this clonotype: What it binds is not known. The junction departs from the called germline gene at one end, perhaps through a read error.

Three rounds of nested PCR, following a modified ARM-PCR protocol, produced the TCRbeta library. MiXCR, run by TCRdb on the multiplex PCR reads, gives a single entry per CDR3 protein. The sample consists of about 93,000 distinct CDR3 sequences, less than 75% of them appearing once. Source material: lung tumor tissue. The TCR comes from a man in his sixties with non-small cell lung cancer. V and J are TRBV29-1 and TRBJ2-5, with D unclear. The CDR3 DNA reads as TGCAGCGTTTCTGTAGTGCGATTATTGGAGACCCAGTACTTT. Protein sequence: CSVSVVRLLETQYF.